Sequencing of this T cell receptor (beta chain) was carried out in a study of Graves' ophthalmopathy and Graves' hyperthyroidism. Other autoimmune diseases, uncontrolled infections, pregnancy or lactation excluded patients from enrollment. Clinicians made diagnoses from clinical symptoms, serum thyroxine, TRAb, thyroid ultrasound and orbital computed tomography. In this sample, this clonotype turned up many times. Its antigen is as yet unknown. The study's findings and limits: Separation of ophthalmopathy from stable hyperthyroidism was achieved by a 13-signature model, at around 89% sensitivity and approximately 81% specificity. The study's model predicted ophthalmopathy progression at around 70% sensitivity and approximately 78% specificity.

From RNA, the CDR3 regions of TCR beta chains were amplified and sequenced. Second-round multiplex PCR followed a first-round RT-PCR using HTBI primers. TCRdb fed the multiplex PCR reads into MiXCR, producing one record per CDR3 protein. The sample lists roughly 500,000 distinct CDR3 sequences, around an eighth occurring once. The V gene's germline CDR1 is MNHEY and CDR2 SVGEGT. The CDR3 runs to 12 residues. The V gene lost 2 bases and the J gene lost 4 bases, with 3 bases spanning the gap. The source is a woman aged 25 to 39 with Graves' ophthalmopathy. Sequencing was performed on blood. J is TRBJ1-5 and V is TRBV6-2 or TRBV6-3; D uncertain. CDR3 nucleotides: TGTGCCAGCAGTTACCGAAATCAGCCCCAGCATTTT. It is translated as CASSYRNQPQHF.